This entry lists 31 T cell receptor beta chains sequenced from one sample in a study of PD-1 blockade in classical Hodgkin lymphoma. Every single patient, without exception, relapsed after autologous stem cell transplantation, and brentuximab vedotin exposure varied. The data were produced by immunoSEQ multiplex PCR, yet TCRdb's version contains in-frame clones alone and is incomplete. Of 20,000 or so clones detected, around 79% appear once; the ten largest clones hold roughly a sixth. This specimen was peripheral blood mononuclear cells (PBMCs), taken before the second cycle of nivolumab. These receptor sequences come from a human donor with classical Hodgkin lymphoma.

This sequence joins TRBV27 and TRBJ2-2; 9 positions agree with TRBD1. The CDR3 totals 15 residues. Germline V gene sequence: CDR1 MNHEY, CDR2 SMNVEV (reference sequence). Unmatched junction bases numbered 5, after V lost 4 bases and J lost 5 bases. The CDR3 reads CASSSDRGGTGELFF. Here the CDR3 DNA reads TGTGCCAGCAGTTCGGACAGGGGAGGGACCGGGGAGCTGTTTTTT.

The chain recombines TRBV10-1 with TRBJ1-2, with D maybe TRBD1 (6 bases). CDR1 and CDR2 (germline): WNHNN, SYGVQD (reference sequence). The CDR3 extends over 16 amino acids. V was trimmed by 6 bases and J by 0 bases, leaving 17 bases between them. In nucleotides, the CDR3 is TGCGCCAGCAGCTCCACAGGGACCCCCTCTAACTATGGCTACACCTTC. Residues: CASSSTGTPSNYGYTF.

The chain links TRBV27 to TRBJ1-1; D not resolved. Germline CDR1 is MNHEY and CDR2 is SMNVEV (reference sequence). The V gene lost 8 bases and the J gene lost 2 bases, with 18 bases spanning the gap. This CDR3 comprises 15 residues. The CDR3 spells CASFLSGGTNTEAFF. CDR3 in DNA: TGTGCCAGCTTCTTATCGGGAGGAACAAACACTGAAGCTTTCTTT.

The chain uses TRBV5-5 and TRBJ1-1; D not resolved. CDR3 length: 15 residues. Trimming removed 1 base from V and 0 bases from J, with 10 bases in between. The V gene's germline CDR1 is SGHKS and CDR2 YYEKEE (reference sequence). The CDR3 DNA reads as TGTGCCAGCAGCTTGTCCACAGTACTGAACACTGAAGCTTTCTTT. This translates into CASSLSTVLNTEAFF.

This clone was seen just once. The chain couples TRBV7-2 to TRBJ1-5; no reliable D call. This CDR3 is built from 14 residues. Looked up from germline, CDR1 is SGHTA and CDR2 is FQGNSA. V was cut by 0 bases and J by 5 bases, with 8 bases left in between. CDR3 loop: CASSLAWPDQPQHF. CDR3 bases: TGTGCCAGCAGCTTAGCGTGGCCGGATCAGCCCCAGCATTTT.

V and J are TRBV11-3 and TRBJ2-7, with D possibly TRBD1 on 5 matching bases. The CDR3 is made up of 16 amino acids. Germline CDR1 reads SGHNT; CDR2 reads YENEEA. V dropped 0 bases and J dropped 2 bases, with 14 bases sitting between them. CDR3 in amino acids: CASSLDAQGRAYEQYF. As DNA, the CDR3 is TGTGCCAGCAGCTTAGATGCCCAGGGCCGAGCCTACGAGCAGTACTTC.

The gene calls are TRBV11-3 and TRBJ2-1; 9 bases agree with TRBD2. V was clipped by 9 bases and J by 5 bases; unmatched bases: 5. The CDR3 length is 13 residues. Germline assignment: CDR1 SGHNT and CDR2 YENEEA. The CDR3 spells CASKREVNNEQFF. CDR3 bases: TGTGCCAGTAAGCGGGAGGTGAACAATGAGCAGTTCTTC.

The V call is TRBV9, the J call TRBJ2-2, with 7 bases lining up with TRBD1. Unmatched junction bases numbered 13, after V lost 3 bases and J lost 5 bases. Germline V gene lookup returns CDR1 SGDLS and CDR2 YYNGEE. CDR3 length equals 17 residues. CDR3 in DNA: TGTGCCAGCAGCGCCCACAGGGGCCTGAAGAGAACCGGGGAGCTGTTTTTT. Amino acid sequence: CASSAHRGLKRTGELFF.

The chain combines TRBV4-1 with TRBJ2-3; the D call may be TRBD1 or TRBD2 (5 bases each). There are 16 residues in the CDR3. CDR1 and CDR2 (germline): MGHRA, YSYEKL. The V end was cut by 1 base, the J end by 5 bases, with 16 bases between. The CDR3 nucleotides are TGCGCCAGCAGCCAAGTGCGCCACTCGAGGGGAGATACGCAGTATTTT. This encodes CASSQVRHSRGDTQYF.

The rearrangement uses TRBV13 and TRBJ2-3; the D gene is possibly TRBD2 (6 bases). V lost 3 bases and J 2 bases, leaving 12 bases between the germline ends. Germline lookup yields CDR1 PRHDT and CDR2 FYEKMQ (reference sequence). The CDR3 contains 15 residues. The DNA of the CDR3 is TGTGCCAGCAGCTTCATTCCGGGGGTCACAGATACGCAGTATTTT. Its translation: CASSFIPGVTDTQYF. Complete variable domain (other parts from reference TRBV13 and TRBJ2-3): AAGVIQSPRHLIKEKRETATLKCYPIPRHDTVYWYQQGPGQDPQFLISFYEKMQSDKGSIPDRFSAQQFSDYHSELNMSSLELGDSALYFCASSFIPGVTDTQYFGPGTRLTVL.

This clone has a handful of counts. The V gene is TRBV5-1, the J gene TRBJ1-1; TRBD1 aligns across 7 bases. This CDR3 is built from 16 residues. Germline assignment: CDR1 SGHRS and CDR2 YFSETQ. J was trimmed by 1 base and V by 2 bases; bases with no gene match: 8. CDR3 region: CASSLETGLRNTEAFF. DNA for the CDR3: TGCGCCAGCAGCTTAGAGACAGGGTTACGGAACACTGAAGCTTTCTTT.

By sample share, this clone is medium-sized. Other DNA sequences in this specimen translate into the identical CDR3. This chain joins TRBV12-5 and TRBJ1-1, with 8 bases lining up with TRBD1. J gave up 5 bases and V 4 bases, and 3 bases lay outside the gene matches. CDR3 length: 13 residues. Germline CDR1 is LGHNT and CDR2 is FRNRAP. The CDR3 DNA reads TGTGCTAGTGGTTCAACAGGGGGGACTGAAGCTTTCTTT. It encodes CASGSTGGTEAFF.

The J gene is TRBJ1-3, the V gene TRBV4-3; D remains ambiguous. The ends were cut back, 0 bases at V and 2 bases at J, with 11 bases in the middle. Germline-derived CDR1 and CDR2 are LGHNA and YSLEER. The CDR3 extends over 16 amino acids. The CDR3 nucleotides are TGCGCCAGCAGCCAAGATAGAAGAGTAGCTGGAAACACCATATATTTT. It translates to CASSQDRRVAGNTIYF.

The chain links TRBV11-1 to TRBJ1-2; D possibly corresponds to TRBD1 (6 bases). The germline CDR1 and CDR2 sequences are SGHAT and FQDESV (reference sequence). The CDR3 is 14 amino acids. Trimming took 4 bases from V and 0 from J, leaving 9 bases between them. The CDR3 DNA reads TGTGCCAGCAGCTCGGACAGCACTAACTATGGCTACACCTTC. Its translation is CASSSDSTNYGYTF.

The CDR3 is CASSPQGPSNQPQHF. The CDR3, as DNA: TGTGCCAGCTCACCACAGGGGCCCAGCAATCAGCCCCAGCATTTT. The gene calls are TRBV18 and TRBJ1-5; TRBD1 might be the D (5 bases). CDR3 length: 15 residues. Germline values: CDR1 KGHSH, CDR2 LQKENI. V was shortened by 1 base and J by 1 base, with 8 bases between the two germline ends.

The chain has TRBV19 and TRBJ2-1, with TRBD1 as a possible D gene (5 bases). The CDR3 consists of 16 residues. Trimming left V 3 bases short and J 10 bases short, with 22 bases between. CDR1 LNHDA and CDR2 SQIVND come from the germline V gene (reference sequence). CDR3 in DNA: TGTGCCAGTAGTATGGCTTGGACAACACCAAACCGGGAGCAGTTCTTC. Residues: CASSMAWTTPNREQFF.

The chain is built from TRBV11-3 and TRBJ2-1; D is perhaps TRBD1 (5 bases). In germline, CDR1 is SGHNT, CDR2 YENEEA. The CDR3 is 14 amino acids. V shed 3 bases and J shed 7 bases, with 13 bases lying between them. The DNA of the CDR3 is TGTGCCAGCAGCTTTGGACAACCTGGTAATGAGCAGTTCTTC. Protein: CASSFGQPGNEQFF.

This chain uses TRBV18 with TRBJ1-1, with D uncertain. The CDR3 spans 15 residues. V was shortened by 3 bases and J by 3 bases, with 14 bases between the two germline ends. The germline gives CDR1 KGHSH, CDR2 LQKENI. The CDR3 DNA reads TGTGCCAGCTCACCCGCATGGAGCGGTGACACTGAAGCTTTCTTT. The encoded protein is CASSPAWSGDTEAFF.

This chain connects TRBV11-2 to TRBJ2-7, with 8 positions matching TRBD1. With V trimmed by 1 base and J by 7 bases, 12 bases remained unmatched. The CDR3 sequence is 16 residues long. Germline V gives CDR1 SGHAT, CDR2 FQNNGV. The CDR3 reads CASSLVLGQVVGEQYF. DNA for the CDR3: TGTGCCAGCAGCTTAGTCCTGGGACAGGTGGTAGGAGAGCAGTACTTC.

The V and J genes are TRBV11-2 and TRBJ1-6; tentatively, D is TRBD1 (6 bases). Germline-derived CDR1 and CDR2 are SGHAT and FQNNGV. Trimming cost V 5 bases and J 6 bases, with 20 bases left between them. The CDR3 totals 17 residues. The CDR3 DNA reads as TGTGCCAGCAGCCGGGGGCGGGGGATGGCCCTTAATTCACCCCTCCACTTT. Residues: CASSRGRGMALNSPLHF.

The chain joins TRBV28 to TRBJ2-7; TRBD1 aligns across 9 bases. Germline CDR1 MDHEN, CDR2 SYDVKM. J was trimmed by 2 bases and V by 7 bases; bases with no gene match: 9. CDR3 length: 15 amino acids. The CDR3 DNA sequence: TGTGCCAGCAAGACCGCACAGGGGGCGACCTACGAGCAGTACTTC. Amino acid sequence: CASKTAQGATYEQYF.

This clone is medium-sized (0.01 to 0.1%) within its sample. This chain links TRBV6-6 with TRBJ2-1; D remains unclear. The V end lost 4 bases, the J end lost 10 bases, and 8 bases lay between the germline ends. CDR1 MNHNY and CDR2 SVGAGI come from the germline V gene (reference sequence). The CDR3 length is 11 residues. CDR3 in DNA: TGTGCCAGCAGTTCCCTGGGGGAGCAGTTCTTC. Translating it yields CASSSLGEQFF.

J is TRBJ1-1 and V is TRBV5-5; D is ambiguous. From germline, CDR1 is SGHKS and CDR2 YYEKEE (reference sequence). V lost 1 base and J 3 bases, leaving 10 bases between the germline ends. This CDR3 spans 14 amino acids. CDR3 residues: CASSLLPRDTEAFF. The CDR3 DNA reads as TGTGCCAGCAGCTTGTTACCTCGGGACACTGAAGCTTTCTTT.

The J gene is TRBJ2-7, the V gene TRBV6-1; 7 nucleotides align to TRBD2. The germline CDR1 and CDR2 sequences are MNHNS and SASEGT. The CDR3 contains 17 residues. With V trimmed by 6 bases and J by 3 bases, 17 bases remained unmatched. CDR3 sequence (DNA): TGTGCCAGCAGCGAACCCCTCGGGAGGAGGGATTACTACGAGCAGTACTTC. Protein sequence: CASSEPLGRRDYYEQYF.

Comments on this clone: One junction end does not reproduce the germline sequence, and a read error may be involved. The chain combines TRBV4-3 with TRBJ2-1, with 10 bases identical to TRBD1. The CDR3 has 13 amino acids. Germline loops: CDR1 LGHNA, CDR2 YSLEER. In DNA, the CDR3 is TGCGCCAGCAGCCTGGGGACAGGGGAAAGGGCAGTCTTC. Amino acid sequence: CASSLGTGERAVF.

J is TRBJ2-3 and V is TRBV19, with a weak D call TRBD1 (6 bases). This CDR3 contains 13 residues. V was cut by 9 bases and J by 0 bases, with 10 bases left in between. Germline loops: CDR1 LNHDA, CDR2 SQIVND (reference sequence). CDR3 protein: CASQDSSTDTQYF. The CDR3, as DNA: TGTGCCAGCCAGGACAGCAGCACAGATACGCAGTATTTT.

The rearrangement joins TRBV13 to TRBJ2-7, with TRBD2 matching over 8 bases. With V trimmed by 1 base and J by 5 bases, 4 bases remained unmatched. The germline V gene encodes CDR1 PRHDT and CDR2 FYEKMQ (reference sequence). The CDR3 loop spans 14 amino acids. The CDR3 sequence: CASSLAGLADEQYF. Here the CDR3 DNA reads TGTGCCAGCAGCTTAGCAGGACTAGCTGACGAGCAGTACTTC.

The rearrangement uses TRBV28 and TRBJ2-6, with a tentative D call TRBD2 (6 bases). Trimming took 4 bases from V and 0 from J, leaving 16 bases between them. CDR1 and CDR2 (germline): MDHEN, SYDVKM. This CDR3 has 18 amino acids. The CDR3 here is CASSWLSGTASGANVLTF. Here the CDR3 DNA reads TGTGCCAGCAGTTGGCTCAGTGGGACTGCCTCTGGGGCCAACGTCCTGACTTTC. The full variable domain, rest sourced from reference TRBV28 and TRBJ2-6, is DVKVTQSSRYLVKRTGEKVFLECVQDMDHENMFWYRQDPGLGLRLIYFSYDVKMKEKGDIPEGYSVSREKKERFSLILESASTNQTSMYLCASSWLSGTASGANVLTFGAGSRLTVL.

This chain uses TRBV7-6 with TRBJ1-3; D call uncertain. The CDR3 is 15 residues long. The germline gives CDR1 SGHVS, CDR2 FNYEAQ. The germline V and J ends were trimmed by 0 bases and 1 base, with 7 bases remaining between them. The CDR3 reads CASSLAPRSGNTIYF. CDR3 coding DNA: TGTGCCAGCAGCTTAGCGCCAAGGTCTGGAAACACCATATATTTT.

The rearrangement uses TRBV10-3 and TRBJ1-3; a weak D match, TRBD1 (5 bases). The CDR3 consists of 14 residues. Trimming cost V 8 bases and J 0 bases, with 11 bases left between them. Germline V gives CDR1 ENHRY, CDR2 SYGVKD. The CDR3 sequence is CAISLDISGNTIYF. DNA of the CDR3: TGTGCCATCTCCCTGGACATCTCTGGAAACACCATATATTTT.

The rearrangement links TRBV28 to TRBJ2-7; D not certain. Germline CDR1 MDHEN, CDR2 SYDVKM. Between the trimmed V and J ends, which lost 2 bases and 3 bases, there was a span of 8 bases. This CDR3 spans 13 amino acids. CDR3 protein: CASSLGPHYEQYF. CDR3 DNA: TGTGCCAGCAGTTTAGGGCCCCACTACGAGCAGTACTTC.